These T cell receptor beta chains were read from a single sample in a study of blood T cells in healthy people across ages. TCRdb used MiXCR to reprocess the 5' RACE reads, holding one entry per CDR3 protein. The sample lists 1.5 million to 2 million distinct CDR3 sequences; about 35% were seen once. The sequenced material came from blood. These receptors all stem from a woman aged 25 to 39 in good health. Each CDR3 is given with its conserved first and last residue. The D gene is left open where the match is weak. Only some rows state a clone size, as once, few, many or a class for expanded clones.

j_gene,v_gene,abundance,d_gene,CDR3nt,CDR3aa
TRBJ2-3,TRBV29-1,many,NA,TGCAGCGCTAAGGACAGCCCTGGAACGCAGTATTTT,CSAKDSPGTQYF
TRBJ2-7,TRBV4-1,NA,TRBD1,TGCGCCAGCAGCCAAGGATGGACAGGGGACTACGAGCAGTACTTC,CASSQGWTGDYEQYF
TRBJ2-5,TRBV4-1,few,TRBD1,TGCGCCAGCAGTTCAGGTCCAGGGGGCAATCGGGAGACCCAGTACTTC,CASSSGPGGNRETQYF
TRBJ1-1,TRBV12-3/TRBV12-4,NA,NA,TGTGCCAGCAGTTTAGCGCTATTAGGGGGTCTTATGAACACTGAAGCTTTCTTT,CASSLALLGGLMNTEAFF
TRBJ2-7,TRBV27,few,TRBD1,TGTGCCAGCAGTTTCGGGGCAGGGGGTAACGAGCAGTACTTC,CASSFGAGGNEQYF
TRBJ2-3,TRBV7-2,NA,NA,TGTGCCAGCAGCTTGGGGTCATACGTGTGGGATACGCAGTATTTT,CASSLGSYVWDTQYF
TRBJ2-7,TRBV4-1,NA,NA,TGCGCCAGCAGCCAGTTTGGCGTGGGAACCCACGAGCAGTACTTC,CASSQFGVGTHEQYF
TRBJ2-3,TRBV12-3/TRBV12-4,NA,NA,TGTGCCAACACCTTCGGGAGACCCACAGATACGCAGTATTTT,CANTFGRPTDTQYF
TRBJ1-1,TRBV5-1,few,NA,TGCGCCAGCAGCCCCACAGGGAAAGGGCGCACTGAAGCTTTCTTT,CASSPTGKGRTEAFF
TRBJ2-3,TRBV12-3/TRBV12-4,NA,TRBD1,TGTGCCAGCAGTCCTGGACAGGAGCCCAGCACAGATACGCAGTATTTT,CASSPGQEPSTDTQYF
TRBJ2-1,TRBV29-1,many,TRBD1,TGCAGCGTCCGACAGGGGGTTTTATACAATGAGCAGTTCTTC,CSVRQGVLYNEQFF
TRBJ1-2,TRBV10-3,NA,TRBD1,TGTGCCATCACGGACAGGGATGATAACTATGGCTACACCTTC,CAITDRDDNYGYTF
TRBJ2-1,TRBV11-2,NA,NA,TGTGCCAGCAGCTTTAATGGGGTCCCCTACAATGAGCAGTTCTTC,CASSFNGVPYNEQFF
TRBJ2-5,TRBV28,NA,NA,TGTGCCAGCAGTAGTGCGGGTTCGGTGGAAGAGACCCAGTACTTC,CASSSAGSVEETQYF
TRBJ2-7,TRBV29-1,many,NA,TGCAGCGTTGGTTCAGGGAGCGAGCAGTACTTC,CSVGSGSEQYF
TRBJ1-2,TRBV6-1,NA,TRBD1,TGTGCCAGCAGTGAACCTACCACGGGACAGATCTATGGCTACACCTTC,CASSEPTTGQIYGYTF
TRBJ2-7,TRBV12-3/TRBV12-4,many,NA,TGTGCCAGCAGTTTAGCGGCCCCCTACGAGCAGTACTTC,CASSLAAPYEQYF
TRBJ2-6,TRBV5-1,NA,NA,TGCGCCAGCAGCTCACTAACGAGGGTTGGTGGGGCCAACGTCCTGACTTTC,CASSSLTRVGGANVLTF
TRBJ2-1,TRBV27,few,NA,TGTGCCAGCAGCCCTAGCGAGTTATTAAATGAGCAGTTCTTC,CASSPSELLNEQFF
TRBJ2-7,TRBV7-3,many,NA,TGTGCCAGCAGCTTAACGTCCGGCAAAACCTACGAGCAGTACTTC,CASSLTSGKTYEQYF
TRBJ1-1,TRBV7-2,few,TRBD1,TGTGCCAGCAAGGACAGGGGGCGACCTGAAGCTTTCTTT,CASKDRGRPEAFF
TRBJ2-2,TRBV15,NA,NA,TGTGCCACCAGCAGAGTCGTGGGTAGGAGCGAATCGAACACCGGGGAGCTGTTTTTT,CATSRVVGRSESNTGELFF
TRBJ1-2,TRBV27,few,NA,TGTGCCAGCAGTTTCCATCGCAGGGACTATGGCTACACCTTC,CASSFHRRDYGYTF
TRBJ2-7,TRBV7-3,few,NA,TGTGCCAGCAGCTTAGGACCAGGGGACTACTACGAGCAGTACTTC,CASSLGPGDYYEQYF
TRBJ2-5,TRBV11-2,NA,NA,TGTGCCAGCAGCTTAGGGTCAGGGCCGACCAACCCGCGTAGGACCCAGTACTTC,CASSLGSGPTNPRRTQYF
TRBJ2-5,TRBV7-2,few,TRBD2,TGTGCCAGCAGCTTAGCTGCTAGCGGGGGGGGCCAAGAGACCCAGTACTTC,CASSLAASGGGQETQYF
TRBJ2-7,TRBV7-6,few,TRBD1,TGTGCCAGCAGCCCTGGGGGGGGACAGGGATACGAGCAGTACTTC,CASSPGGGQGYEQYF
TRBJ2-7,TRBV4-1,many,NA,TGCGCCAGCAGCCAGCAAGGATTCTACGAGCAGTACTTC,CASSQQGFYEQYF
TRBJ1-4,TRBV20-1,few,NA,TGCAGTGCTAGAGACGGGGCGTTAACTAATGAAAAACTGTTTTTT,CSARDGALTNEKLFF
TRBJ2-3,TRBV5-1,NA,TRBD1,TGCGCCAGCAGCTTAAAGGACAGGGCTGCAGATACGCAGTATTTT,CASSLKDRAADTQYF
TRBJ2-7,TRBV12-3/TRBV12-4,many,NA,TGTGCCAGCAGTTTTGAGGCGGGGCCCATCTACGAGCAGTACTTC,CASSFEAGPIYEQYF
TRBJ2-3,TRBV24-1,few,NA,TGTGCCACCAGTGATGAGACTACTAGCACAGATACGCAGTATTTT,CATSDETTSTDTQYF
TRBJ2-1,TRBV6-2/TRBV6-3,NA,TRBD2,TGTGCCAGCAGTTCGAGGGCTAGCGGGAGTAATTTTGTCGGCTCCTACAATGAGCAGTTCTTC,CASSSRASGSNFVGSYNEQFF
TRBJ2-1,TRBV30,NA,TRBD2,TGTGCCTGGAGTGTAAGGCTAGCGGGAGTCAGTGAGCAGTTCTTC,CAWSVRLAGVSEQFF
TRBJ2-7,TRBV18,NA,NA,TGTGCCAGCTCAGAGGAACCGACGTCCGAGCAGTACTTC,CASSEEPTSEQYF
TRBJ2-1,TRBV5-1,few,NA,TGCGCCAGCAAAATAAGGGGGGCCAACTACAATGAGCAGTTCTTC,CASKIRGANYNEQFF
TRBJ1-2,TRBV11-2,few,TRBD1,TGTGCCAGCAGCGTACCGGGACAGGGGATGACTAACTATGGCTACACCTTC,CASSVPGQGMTNYGYTF
TRBJ1-2,TRBV6-1,NA,NA,TGTGCCAGCAGTGAAACCCCTGGTAGCCTAAGCTATGGCTACACCTTC,CASSETPGSLSYGYTF
TRBJ2-1,TRBV20-1,NA,NA,TGCAGTGCTAGCGGGGACATATTCGCAGATGATGAGCAGTTCTTC,CSASGDIFADDEQFF
TRBJ1-1,TRBV30,NA,NA,TGTGCCTGGAGTGCCAAGGCAGGGTCGATGACTGAAGCTTTCTTT,CAWSAKAGSMTEAFF
TRBJ2-6,TRBV19,few,TRBD1,TGTGCCAGTAGTATCGAAGGGGGCGGCATTCTGGCTGGGGCCAACGTCCTGACTTTC,CASSIEGGGILAGANVLTF
TRBJ1-1,TRBV28,once,TRBD1,TGTGCCAGCAGTGTAACCGGGACAGCGAACACTGAAGCTTTCTTT,CASSVTGTANTEAFF
TRBJ1-6,TRBV6-2/TRBV6-3,few,NA,TGTGCCAGCAGTTGCCTAAAGAATTCACCCCTCCACTTT,CASSCLKNSPLHF
TRBJ1-6,TRBV10-3,NA,NA,TGTGCCATCAGGGGGGTTGTTGTCGGTTCACCCCTCCACTTT,CAIRGVVVGSPLHF